Each of the 8 T cell receptor beta chains below was sequenced from the same sample in a study of OX40 agonist ivuxolimab in advanced cancers. Clones were read by immunoSEQ multiplex PCR, and TCRdb kept only the in-frame ones, dropping some. Among approximately 51,000 clones listed, about 77% were seen once. The specimen was CD4+ or CD8+ T cells sorted from blood, collected in a trial of the OX40 agonist ivuxolimab. These receptors were obtained from an adult with an advanced solid tumor such as melanoma, head and neck, liver or kidney cancer.

The chain recombines TRBV11-2 with TRBJ1-1; no definite D call. Germline V gene sequence: CDR1 SGHAT, CDR2 FQNNGV. V lost 5 bases to trimming and J lost 1 base, with 11 bases between them. This CDR3 is 14 amino acids long. This CDR3 reads CASSPALGNTEAFF. The CDR3 bases are TGTGCCAGCAGCCCAGCCCTGGGGAACACTGAAGCTTTCTTT.

J is TRBJ1-3 and V is TRBV18; D call uncertain. Per germline, CDR1 KGHSH and CDR2 LQKENI. Trimming removed 2 bases at V and 10 bases at J, with 18 bases between. This CDR3 has 15 residues. This CDR3 is CASSPMADGGRTIYF. The CDR3 nucleotides are TGTGCCAGCTCACCAATGGCGGACGGAGGTCGGACCATATATTTT.

The chain links TRBV18 to TRBJ2-5; weak D call: TRBD1 (5 bases). Deletions cut 6 bases from V and 1 base from J, with 18 bases between. Looked up from germline, CDR1 is KGHSH and CDR2 is LQKENI. The CDR3 consists of 16 residues. CDR3 coding DNA: TGTGCCAGCTCGCTAACAGGCCCACCCTCCCAAGAGACCCAGTACTTC. Translated, it gives CASSLTGPPSQETQYF.

V gene TRBV7-2 combines with J gene TRBJ2-7, with 9 bases fitting TRBD1. The V gene end was trimmed by 5 bases and the J gene end by 2 bases; junction bases not matched to a gene: 4. Germline V lookup: CDR1 SGHTA, CDR2 FQGNSA. This CDR3 is 14 amino acids long. For the CDR3, the DNA is TGTGCCAGCAGCCTGGACAGGGGAACCTACGAGCAGTACTTC. Protein sequence: CASSLDRGTYEQYF.

The chain combines TRBV7-2 with TRBJ2-2, with D unclear. With 0 bases removed from V and 3 bases from J, the gap between germline ends came to 2 bases. This CDR3 spans 13 amino acids. Germline CDR1 is SGHTA and CDR2 is FQGNSA. In DNA form, the CDR3 reads TGTGCCAGCAGCTTAGCGTACACCGGGGAGCTGTTTTTT. It encodes CASSLAYTGELFF.

The V and J genes are TRBV27 and TRBJ2-6, with 7 nucleotides matching TRBD1. Germline CDR1 MNHEY, CDR2 SMNVEV (reference sequence). With V trimmed by 5 bases and J by 0 bases, 16 bases remained unmatched. This CDR3 comprises 20 residues. In DNA, the CDR3 is TGTGCCAGCAGTCCCGGGTTGGGAGAGGGGGCTTTCTCTGGGGCCAACGTCCTGACTTTC. It codes for CASSPGLGEGAFSGANVLTF. Complete variable domain (other parts from reference TRBV27 and TRBJ2-6): EAQVTQNPRYLITVTGKKLTVTCSQNMNHEYMSWYRQDPGLGLRQIYYSMNVEVTDKGDVPEGYKVSRKEKRNFPLILESPSPNQTSLYFCASSPGLGEGAFSGANVLTFGAGSRLTVL.

This clone has only a few counts. The CDR3: CATSRDQTAGELFF. As DNA, the CDR3 is TGTGCCACCAGCAGAGATCAGACAGCCGGGGAGCTGTTTTTT. V usage is TRBV15 and J usage is TRBJ2-2; D is possibly TRBD1 (5 bases). Germline lookup yields CDR1 LNHNV and CDR2 YYDKDF (reference sequence). The V gene lost 0 bases and the J gene lost 6 bases, with 8 bases spanning the gap. This CDR3 spans 14 amino acids.

The rearrangement joins TRBV5-1 to TRBJ2-1; 8 bases match TRBD2. V shed 2 bases and J 6 bases; nucleotides not matched to a gene: 7. CDR3 length: 15 amino acids. Germline values: CDR1 SGHRS, CDR2 YFSETQ. The CDR3 spells CASSLGGRKGNEQFF. The DNA for the CDR3 is TGCGCCAGCAGCTTAGGCGGGAGGAAAGGCAATGAGCAGTTCTTC.